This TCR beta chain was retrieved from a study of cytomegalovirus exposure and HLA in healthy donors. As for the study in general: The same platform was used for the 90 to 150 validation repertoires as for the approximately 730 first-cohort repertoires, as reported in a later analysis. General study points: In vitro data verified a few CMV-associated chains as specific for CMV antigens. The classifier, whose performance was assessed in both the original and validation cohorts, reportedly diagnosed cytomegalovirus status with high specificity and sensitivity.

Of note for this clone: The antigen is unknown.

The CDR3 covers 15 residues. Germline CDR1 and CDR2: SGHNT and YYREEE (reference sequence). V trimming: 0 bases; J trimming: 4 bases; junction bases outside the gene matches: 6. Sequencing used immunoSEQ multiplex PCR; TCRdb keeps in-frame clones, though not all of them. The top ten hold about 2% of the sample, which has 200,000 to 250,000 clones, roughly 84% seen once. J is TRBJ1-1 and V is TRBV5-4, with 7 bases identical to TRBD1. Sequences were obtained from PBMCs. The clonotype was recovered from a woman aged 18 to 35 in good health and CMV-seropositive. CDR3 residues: CASSLGQGLSTEAFF. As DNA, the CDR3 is TGTGCCAGCAGCTTGGGACAGGGATTATCCACTGAAGCTTTCTTT.